Given below is one T cell receptor beta chain in context. This entry belongs to a study of radiation and T cells in renal cell carcinoma. The assay was immunoSEQ multiplex PCR, and TCRdb's table has in-frame clones only and misses some. This table holds some 150,000 clones, 70% to 90% found once. Time point in this sample: baseline pretreatment blood. The sample's treatment: 15 Gy SBRT to primary tumor, nephrectomy 4 weeks later. Serial blood draws occurred at baseline and 2 and 4 weeks post-SBRT. This CDR3 spans 14 amino acids. Germline V gives CDR1 KGHSH, CDR2 LQKENI. V gave up 2 bases and J gave up 8 bases, with 15 bases separating them.

The chain uses TRBV18 and TRBJ1-1, with D uncertain. The specimen comprised blood, sampled from a patient whose treatment included radiotherapy and nephrectomy. The clonotype originates from a woman aged 50 to 65 with renal cell carcinoma. The CDR3 nucleotides are TGTGCCAGCTCACCAAGGACGGAAGTTAGGGAAGCTTTCTTT. As protein: CASSPRTEVREAFF.